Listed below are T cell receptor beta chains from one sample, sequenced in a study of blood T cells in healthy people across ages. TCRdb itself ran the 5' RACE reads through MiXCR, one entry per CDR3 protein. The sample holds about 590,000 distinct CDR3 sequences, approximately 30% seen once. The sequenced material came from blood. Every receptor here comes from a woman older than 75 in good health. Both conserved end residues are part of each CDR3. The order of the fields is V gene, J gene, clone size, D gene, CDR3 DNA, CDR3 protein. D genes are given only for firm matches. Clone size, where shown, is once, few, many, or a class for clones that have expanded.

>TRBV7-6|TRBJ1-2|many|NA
TGTGCCAGCAGCTTATCGACAGGAAGGGACTATGGCTACACCTTC
CASSLSTGRDYGYTF
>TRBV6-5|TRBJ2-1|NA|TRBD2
TGTGCCAGCAGTTACCAAACGGGGGGGTCCTACAATGAGCAGTTCTTC
CASSYQTGGSYNEQFF
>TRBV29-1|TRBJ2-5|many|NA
TGCAGCGTGGGACGGGGCCAAGAGACCCAGTACTTC
CSVGRGQETQYF
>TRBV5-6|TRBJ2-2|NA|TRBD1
TGTGCCAGCACCTCGGACAGGGTGACCGGGGAGCTGTTTTTT
CASTSDRVTGELFF
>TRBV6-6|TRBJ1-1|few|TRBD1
TGTGCCAGCAAAATGCCCGGGACAGGGGGCACTGAAGCTTTCTTT
CASKMPGTGGTEAFF
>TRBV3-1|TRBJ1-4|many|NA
TGTGCCAGCAGCCTAAGATCCGTTGGTAATGAAAAACTGTTTTTT
CASSLRSVGNEKLFF
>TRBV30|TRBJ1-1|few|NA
TGTGCCTGGAAGGGGCTGAGGAACACTGAAGCTTTCTTT
CAWKGLRNTEAFF
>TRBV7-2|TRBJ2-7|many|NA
TGTGCCAGCAGCCCTGGGACACTGAGCTCCTACGAGCAGTACTTC
CASSPGTLSSYEQYF
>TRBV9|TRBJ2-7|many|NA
TGTGCCAGCAGCGCCGGGAATCTTTACGAGCAGTACTTC
CASSAGNLYEQYF
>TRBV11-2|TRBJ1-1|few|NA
TGTGCCAGCAGCCCCGTCCGGAGGGGTGAAGCTTTCTTT
CASSPVRRGEAFF
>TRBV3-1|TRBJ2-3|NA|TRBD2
TGTGCCAGCAGCCGACTGCCGGGGCGGGGGGGGCAAGATACGCAGTATTTT
CASSRLPGRGGQDTQYF
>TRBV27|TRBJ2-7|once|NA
TGTGCCAGCAGTTCCCTAGGGGGGGGTTCATACGAGCAGTACTTC
CASSSLGGGSYEQYF
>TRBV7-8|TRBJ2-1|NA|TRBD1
TGTGCCAGCAGCTTAGCGCTGGGGACAGGGGTCTACAATGAGCAGTTCTTC
CASSLALGTGVYNEQFF
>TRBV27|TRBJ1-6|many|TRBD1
TGTGCCAGCAGCTGGGGCGGACAGGGGCGTCCGGGATCACCCCTCCACTTT
CASSWGGQGRPGSPLHF
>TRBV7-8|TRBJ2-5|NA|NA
TGTGCCAGCAGCTTAGCGGTGGACGGCGGGACCCAGTACTTC
CASSLAVDGGTQYF
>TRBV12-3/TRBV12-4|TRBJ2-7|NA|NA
TGTGCCAGCAGTTTACGAGACAAAGCCTACGAGCAGTACTTC
CASSLRDKAYEQYF
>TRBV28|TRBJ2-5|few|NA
TGTGCCAGCACTCCGGGGGTCGGAGGGACCCAGTACTTC
CASTPGVGGTQYF
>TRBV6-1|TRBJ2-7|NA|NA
TGTGCCAGCAGAACAGGGTTCAACGAGCAGTACTTC
CASRTGFNEQYF